The 27 T cell receptor beta chains below were found in one sample sequenced in a study of T cell repertoires in cytomegalovirus infection. These receptors have no identified antigens. In TCRdb, the reads were re-called with MiXCR into one record per CDR3 protein. This table has roughly 920,000 distinct CDR3 sequences, 31% appearing once. The specimen was cultured CD8+ T cells from PBMCs, collected from culture after CMV antigen stimulation. These TCRs come from a human donor in good health (CMV status not recorded). Some clones in this sample may be carry-over from other donors' samples.

The chain carries TRBV6-2 or TRBV6-3 and TRBJ1-5; 7 bases align to TRBD1. In germline, CDR1 is MNHEY, CDR2 SVGEGT. Germline trimming cut 2 bases from V and 2 bases from J; bases unmatched to any gene: 9. This CDR3 comprises 17 residues. CDR3 sequence reads: CASSYGTARRGNQPQHF. For the CDR3, the DNA is TGTGCCAGCAGTTACGGGACAGCCAGGCGGGGCAATCAGCCCCAGCATTTT.

This clonotype has more than one count but fewer than ten. This rearrangement joins TRBV7-9 to TRBJ2-5; no definite D call. V was pared by 6 bases and J by 6 bases, with 11 bases between. Looked up from germline, CDR1 is SEHNR and CDR2 is FQNEAQ (reference sequence). This CDR3 has 12 residues. CDR3 bases: TGTGCCAGCAGTTATGAGGAAAAGACCCAGTACTTC. Encoded protein: CASSYEEKTQYF. Variable domain in full (rest from reference TRBV7-9 and TRBJ2-5): DTGVSQNPRHKITKRGQNVTFRCDPISEHNRLYWYRQTLGQGPEFLTYFQNEAQLEKSRLLSDRFSAERPKGSFSTLEIQRTEQGDSAMYLCASSYEEKTQYFGPGTRLLVL.

This clonotype showed up many times. This chain links TRBV7-9 with TRBJ2-5, with TRBD1 as a possible D gene (6 bases). The CDR3 totals 16 residues. Trimming pared 2 bases from V and 4 bases from J, leaving 17 bases between. Per the germline V gene, CDR1 is SEHNR and CDR2 is FQNEAQ (reference sequence). CDR3 protein: CASSLRRTDLRETQYF. The CDR3 nucleotides read TGTGCCAGCAGCTTAAGAAGGACAGACCTCCGAGAGACCCAGTACTTC. The complete variable domain, with remaining parts taken from reference TRBV7-9 and TRBJ2-5, reads DTGVSQNPRHKITKRGQNVTFRCDPISEHNRLYWYRQTLGQGPEFLTYFQNEAQLEKSRLLSDRFSAERPKGSFSTLEIQRTEQGDSAMYLCASSLRRTDLRETQYFGPGTRLLVL.

The sample holds a few counts of this clonotype. The V call is TRBV7-9, the J call TRBJ2-7, with D possibly being TRBD1 or TRBD2 (5 bases each). V shed 3 bases and J shed 2 bases, with 11 bases lying between them. Germline V gene sequence: CDR1 SEHNR, CDR2 FQNEAQ (reference sequence). The CDR3 consists of 14 residues. This CDR3 is CASSFRDAAYEQYF. DNA of the CDR3: TGTGCCAGCAGCTTCCGGGACGCCGCCTACGAGCAGTACTTC.

This sequence joins TRBV10-3 and TRBJ2-7; 8 bases match TRBD1. Germline CDR1 and CDR2: ENHRY and SYGVKD. The CDR3 covers 14 residues. Trimming cost V 4 bases and J 1 base; bases outside gene matches: 3. The CDR3 reads CAISGGQGSYEQYF. CDR3 coding DNA: TGTGCCATCAGTGGAGGACAGGGTTCCTACGAGCAGTACTTC.

The chain has TRBV7-8 and TRBJ2-2; D unclear. V was trimmed by 4 bases and J by 5 bases, leaving 11 bases between them. The CDR3 is 14 amino acids. Germline loops: CDR1 SGHVS, CDR2 FQNEAQ. The CDR3 sequence: CASSSVSYTGELFF. The CDR3 nucleotides are TGTGCCAGCAGCTCCGTCAGCTATACCGGGGAGCTGTTTTTT.

This chain links TRBV14 with TRBJ2-3; possibly TRBD2 for D (7 bases). CDR1 is SGHDN and CDR2 is FVKESK in the germline V gene. Trimming stripped 4 bases from V and 6 bases from J, with 26 bases between. There are 18 residues in the CDR3. The CDR3 is CASSLPRGRGGLKDTQYF. As DNA, the CDR3 is TGTGCCAGCAGCCTCCCCCGGGGGCGCGGGGGACTCAAGGATACGCAGTATTTT.

In this sample, this clonotype turned up many times. The chain joins TRBV7-6 to TRBJ1-1, with D unresolved. There are 15 residues in the CDR3. Trimming stripped 1 base from V and 1 base from J, with 10 bases between. CDR1 and CDR2 from the germline V gene are SGHVS and FNYEAQ. The CDR3 DNA sequence: TGTGCCAGCAGCTTAGACTTGACTGGGAACACTGAAGCTTTCTTT. It encodes CASSLDLTGNTEAFF.

This clonotype was found a few times. The chain couples TRBV12-3 or TRBV12-4 to TRBJ2-3; no firm D call. The V gene lost 6 bases and the J gene lost 2 bases, with 15 bases spanning the gap. The CDR3 covers 15 residues. This CDR3 is CASRLLGYSTDTQYF. Written as DNA, the CDR3 is TGTGCCAGCAGACTTCTAGGTTACTCCACAGATACGCAGTATTTT.

This sequence joins TRBV12-5 and TRBJ2-1, with D possibly TRBD1 on 6 matching bases. CDR1 and CDR2 from the germline V gene are LGHNT and FRNRAP. V shed 1 base and J shed 3 bases, with 7 bases lying between them. The CDR3 spans 14 residues. The CDR3 DNA reads as TGTGCTAGTGGTTTGGGGGGGCACTACAATGAGCAGTTCTTC. This sequence encodes CASGLGGHYNEQFF.

The chain carries TRBV12-3 or TRBV12-4 and TRBJ2-1, with 9 bases aligning to TRBD2. Trimming removed 3 bases from V and 6 bases from J; junction bases left unmatched: 9. This CDR3 is 16 amino acids long. The CDR3 region is CASSLAGRGGVNEQFF. CDR3 DNA sequence: TGTGCCAGCAGTTTGGCGGGGCGGGGGGGCGTCAATGAGCAGTTCTTC.

The chain is built from TRBV20-1 and TRBJ2-7; TRBD2 matches 8 bases. CDR3 length: 13 amino acids. Germline V gene data show CDR1 as DFQATT and CDR2 as SNEGSKA (reference sequence). Unmatched junction bases numbered 10, after V lost 8 bases and J lost 4 bases. DNA of the CDR3: TGCAGTTCGGCTGAGCGGGGGACGTACGAGCAGTACTTC. Translated: CSSAERGTYEQYF.

This clonotype has a count of ten or more. The rearrangement links TRBV7-2 to TRBJ1-2; unclear D gene. The CDR3 runs 18 residues. Trimming left V 4 bases short and J 1 base short, with 22 bases between. From germline, CDR1 is SGHTA and CDR2 FQGNSA. The CDR3 DNA reads TGTGCCAGCAGCTCTCTGGTAGAAAGGGCGCCGGTTAACTATGGCTACACCTTC. Amino acids: CASSSLVERAPVNYGYTF.

CDR3 in DNA: TGTGCCAGCTTTCCCCAGATGGGGCGCACTGAAGCTTTCTTT. Its protein is CASFPQMGRTEAFF. The chain recombines TRBV6-8 with TRBJ1-1; weak D call: TRBD1 (5 bases). Germline V gene data show CDR1 as MNHGY and CDR2 as SAAAGT. There are 14 residues in the CDR3. V was trimmed by 8 bases and J by 4 bases, leaving 17 bases between them.

This clonotype was picked up a small number of times. The chain combines TRBV6-1 with TRBJ2-2; 7 bases are a match to TRBD1. V dropped 3 bases and J dropped 4; count of bases not matched to a gene: 5. The CDR3 totals 15 residues. Germline CDR1 reads MNHNS; CDR2 reads SASEGT. CDR3 in amino acids: CASSEWDRPTGELFF. CDR3 DNA: TGTGCCAGCAGTGAGTGGGACAGACCCACCGGGGAGCTGTTTTTT.

The chain recombines TRBV27 with TRBJ1-2; 8 bases are shared with TRBD1. This CDR3 is 14 amino acids long. Germline CDR1 reads MNHEY; CDR2 reads SMNVEV (reference sequence). The junction had 5 bases not matched to a gene; V was cut back by 4 bases and J by 4 bases. The CDR3 nucleotides are TGTGCCAGCAGTTCGACAGGGGCGACCTATGGCTACACCTTC. It is translated as CASSSTGATYGYTF.

This clonotype was picked up a small number of times. At one boundary the junction diverges from the germline segment, which might be a read error. The chain uses TRBV7-7 and TRBJ2-2; 8 bases are a match to TRBD1. The CDR3 has 17 amino acids. Germline V gene sequence: CDR1 SSHAT, CDR2 FNYEAQ (reference sequence). The CDR3 reads CASSPLEQGVNTGELFF. The CDR3 nucleotides are TGTGCTAGCAGCCCCCTAGAACAGGGGGTAAACACCGGGGAGCTGTTTTTT.

The chain is built from TRBV7-9 and TRBJ1-1; D is ambiguous. The CDR3 sequence is 15 residues long. Germline CDR1 and CDR2: SEHNR and FQNEAQ (reference sequence). The ends were cut back, 5 bases at V and 0 bases at J, with 13 bases in the middle. CDR3 protein: CASSVGLYMNTEAFF. The CDR3 coding sequence is TGTGCCAGCAGCGTTGGACTGTACATGAACACTGAAGCTTTCTTT. Using reference TRBV7-9 and TRBJ1-1 for the parts outside the CDR3, the full variable domain is DTGVSQNPRHKITKRGQNVTFRCDPISEHNRLYWYRQTLGQGPEFLTYFQNEAQLEKSRLLSDRFSAERPKGSFSTLEIQRTEQGDSAMYLCASSVGLYMNTEAFFGQGTRLTVV.

This clonotype occurred a few times. The chain has TRBV19 and TRBJ2-4, with 8 bases fitting TRBD2. The J segment lost 6 bases and the V segment lost 6 bases, leaving 13 bases of the junction unmatched. CDR3 length: 16 amino acids. Germline V lookup: CDR1 LNHDA, CDR2 SQIVND (reference sequence). This CDR3 is CASSPLGRDNRNIQYF. DNA of the CDR3: TGTGCCAGTAGCCCCCTCGGGAGGGACAACAGAAACATTCAGTACTTC.

The CDR3 protein is CASGLTSGQETQYF. Written as DNA, the CDR3 is TGTGCCAGCGGCTTAACTAGCGGACAAGAGACCCAGTACTTC. The chain recombines TRBV28 with TRBJ2-5, with 8 bases matching TRBD2. The junction had 7 bases not matched to a gene; V was cut back by 8 bases and J by 2 bases. CDR3 size: 14 residues. Germline V gene sequence: CDR1 MDHEN, CDR2 SYDVKM.

This clonotype has a handful of counts. This rearrangement joins TRBV7-6 to TRBJ1-2, with D hard to call. V was shortened by 1 base and J by 4 bases, with 7 bases between the two germline ends. The CDR3 runs 13 residues. Germline-derived CDR1 and CDR2 are SGHVS and FNYEAQ. The CDR3 DNA reads TGTGCCAGCAGCTTAGTGATTGGCTATGGCTACACCTTC. As protein: CASSLVIGYGYTF.

The chain recombines TRBV7-2 with TRBJ1-1, with D tentatively TRBD1 (5 bases). CDR1 and CDR2 (germline): SGHTA, FQGNSA. The CDR3 runs 13 residues. Trimming cost V 8 bases and J 5 bases, with 15 bases left between them. For the CDR3, the DNA is TGTGCCAGCGGTGGGGGGGATCGGACTGAAGCTTTCTTT. Translating it yields CASGGGDRTEAFF.

The sample holds a few counts of this clonotype. The gene calls are TRBV20-1 and TRBJ2-7; the D gene is possibly TRBD1 (6 bases). Germline assignment: CDR1 DFQATT and CDR2 SNEGSKA (reference sequence). Trimming stripped 6 bases from V and 0 bases from J, with 12 bases between. The CDR3 totals 13 residues. The CDR3 is CSAQDRNSYEQYV. DNA for the CDR3: TGCAGTGCCCAGGACAGAAACTCCTACGAGCAGTACGTC.

This clonotype was seen at least ten times. CDR3 bases: TGTGCCAGCAGTTCCAATTACCGGGGGACAGCCGCCTACGAGCAGTACTTC. Its translation: CASSSNYRGTAAYEQYF. The V and J genes are TRBV12-3 or TRBV12-4 and TRBJ2-7; possibly TRBD1 for D (7 bases). The CDR3 spans 17 residues. V dropped 4 bases and J dropped 2 bases, with 21 bases sitting between them.

This clonotype was found a few times. The chain is built from TRBV7-9 and TRBJ2-5; 11 bases map to TRBD1. V dropped 10 bases and J dropped 5; count of bases not matched to a gene: 12. Germline V gene data show CDR1 as SEHNR and CDR2 as FQNEAQ (reference sequence). The CDR3 extends over 15 amino acids. The CDR3 DNA reads as TGTGCCACTCCCTTCCGGACAGGGGGCGGGGAGACCCAGTACTTC. This sequence encodes CATPFRTGGGETQYF.

This clonotype has only a few counts. A read error may produce the germline difference seen at one junction end. The chain recombines TRBV7-7 with TRBJ2-1; TRBD1 is a possible D gene (5 bases). CDR3 length: 16 residues. Germline V gene data show CDR1 as SSHAT and CDR2 as FNYEAQ (reference sequence). The CDR3 loop is CASSFSRADTYNEQFF. For the CDR3, the DNA is TGTGCTAGCAGCTTTAGTCGGGCGGACACCTACAATGAGCAGTTCTTC.

This clonotype has just one count. Germline is not matched at one junction end, which may reflect a read error. This chain connects TRBV6-5 to TRBJ1-1; the D is unclear. The CDR3 spans 14 residues. Germline V lookup: CDR1 MNHEY, CDR2 SVGAGI. This chain's CDR3 is CVSSYGSVNTEAFF. The CDR3 bases are TGTGTCAGCAGTTATGGGTCGGTGAACACTGAAGCTTTCTTT.